This TCR beta chain was documented in a study of response to subunit inactivated influenza vaccine. The CDR3 totals 15 residues. Trimming cost V 0 bases and J 1 base, with 8 bases left between them. CDR1 is SGHRS and CDR2 is YFSETQ in the germline V gene. TCRdb called the RT-PCR reads again in MiXCR, with one record for every CDR3 protein. Of around 320,000 distinct CDR3 sequences in the sample, about 20% were seen once. Specimen: PBMCs from blood, collected less than 22 months after vaccination. The clonotype comes from a man aged 50 to 69 who received an inactivated influenza vaccine. V is TRBV5-1 and J is TRBJ2-1; D is unclear. The CDR3 sequence is CASSLDSQSYNEQFF. The CDR3 bases are TGCGCCAGCAGCTTGGATTCCCAGTCCTACAATGAGCAGTTCTTC.